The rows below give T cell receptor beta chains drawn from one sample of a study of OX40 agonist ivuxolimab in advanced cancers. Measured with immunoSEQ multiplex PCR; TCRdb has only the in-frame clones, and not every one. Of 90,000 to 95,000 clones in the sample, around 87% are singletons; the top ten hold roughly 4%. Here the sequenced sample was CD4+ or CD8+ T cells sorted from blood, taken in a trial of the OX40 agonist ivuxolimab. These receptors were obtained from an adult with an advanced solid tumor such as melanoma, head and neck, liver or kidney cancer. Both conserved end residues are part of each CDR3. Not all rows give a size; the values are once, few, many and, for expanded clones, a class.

CASSAGLAAGNEQFF	TRBV7-9	TRBJ2-1	NA
CASSPNQGSNNEQFF	TRBV7-8	TRBJ2-1	NA
CAWSVRGRSSGANVLTF	TRBV30	TRBJ2-6	once
CASSGGLVDNEQFF	TRBV5-1	TRBJ2-1	NA
CAEGAGGNTIYF	TRBV5-4	TRBJ1-3	NA
CASSPNSGRTGELFF	TRBV7-8	TRBJ2-2	NA
CASTVGAGDAGAFF	TRBV7-8	TRBJ1-1	NA
CAWSVPWRDGSNEAFF	TRBV30	TRBJ1-1	NA
CSVENGQGAFEQYF	TRBV29-1	TRBJ2-7	NA
CASSHELKGTEAFF	TRBV14	TRBJ1-1	NA
CASSGAVDGNNQPQHF	TRBV28	TRBJ1-5	NA
CASSPRTGGGQGFMAFF	TRBV18	TRBJ1-1	NA
CASSIILRPTSTDTQYF	TRBV19	TRBJ2-3	NA
CASSAGTGSNQPQHF	TRBV7-9	TRBJ1-5	NA
CASSQDNGGRNEQFF	TRBV4-3	TRBJ2-1	NA
CASSDTYQETQYF	TRBV19	TRBJ2-5	NA
CASSYREGGNTIYF	TRBV6-6	TRBJ1-3	NA
CASSLTGGGLAGEQYF	TRBV7-3	TRBJ2-7	NA
CASSLDRRGSEQFF	TRBV5-1	TRBJ2-1	NA
CASRRQGRGNQPQHF	TRBV28	TRBJ1-5	NA
CASSPGLAGGPHTGELFF	TRBV7-6	TRBJ2-2	NA
CASSYSDRRWAGYTF	TRBV7-2	TRBJ1-2	NA
CASSYAQGYEQYF	TRBV11-3	TRBJ2-7	NA
CASSQGGQTEAFF	TRBV7-3	TRBJ1-1	NA
CASSGGQGAQETQYF	TRBV5-1	TRBJ2-5	NA
CASSRGRDNEQFF	TRBV5-1	TRBJ2-1	NA
CASSDLRQAAYEQYF	TRBV10-2	TRBJ2-7	NA
CASSRQGRPYEQYF	TRBV5-5	TRBJ2-7	NA
CASTLAVANTGELFF	TRBV28	TRBJ2-2	NA
CASSLGQGITGELFF	TRBV5-1	TRBJ2-2	NA
CSVEVFGGGANVLTF	TRBV29-1	TRBJ2-6	NA
CAISESGYRHTQYF	TRBV10-3	TRBJ2-3	NA